This TCR beta chain was observed in a study of blood T cell repertoires in COVID-19. At the level of the study: Specimens from acute and convalescent COVID-19 originated in the United States, Italy and Spain.

V trimming: 5 bases; J trimming: 4 bases; junction bases outside the gene matches: 6. This CDR3 spans 14 amino acids. Germline V lookup: CDR1 MNHEY, CDR2 SMNVEV (reference sequence). The protocol was immunoSEQ multiplex PCR, while the TCRdb copy is restricted to in-frame clones and leaves out a portion. The table lists tens of thousands of clones, roughly 80% of them singletons. The sample taken for sequencing was peripheral blood. This TCR derives from a woman aged 80 or over with acute or convalescent COVID-19. This chain uses TRBV27 with TRBJ1-2, with TRBD1 matching 8 bases. The CDR3 nucleotides are TGTGCCAGCAGTCCCAGGGGGCTACGCTATGGCTACACCTTC. Translation gives CASSPRGLRYGYTF.